The TCR beta chain described here comes from a study of OX40 agonist ivuxolimab in advanced cancers. Study overall: Averaging about 60 years in age, with a range of 23 to 79, the cohort was 65% to 90% male.

Generated by immunoSEQ multiplex PCR, the TCRdb table keeps only in-frame clones and is missing some. The sample has nearly 50,000 clones, 70% to 90% seen once. This CDR3 is built from 13 residues. Germline assignment: CDR1 MNHNS and CDR2 SASEGT. V dropped 2 bases and J dropped 7 bases, with 6 bases sitting between them. The sequence derives from an adult with an advanced solid tumor such as melanoma, head and neck, liver or kidney cancer. This chain joins TRBV6-1 and TRBJ1-6; tentative D call: TRBD1 (6 bases). This specimen was CD4+ or CD8+ T cells sorted from blood, taken in a trial of the OX40 agonist ivuxolimab. CDR3 protein: CASSETGNSPLHF. The CDR3 coding sequence is TGTGCCAGCAGTGAAACAGGGAATTCACCCCTCCACTTT.